A single sample gave rise to the 17 T cell receptor beta chains below, sequenced in a study of cytomegalovirus exposure and HLA in healthy donors. In the PCR, 60 Vbeta and 13 Jbeta primers were used. Generated by immunoSEQ multiplex PCR, the TCRdb table keeps only in-frame clones and is missing some. The table has 120,000 or so clones, about three quarters seen once. The sequenced material came from PBMCs. The receptor source for this set is a human donor in good health.

This sequence joins TRBV19 and TRBJ2-2; D perhaps matches TRBD1 (7 bases). This CDR3 contains 14 residues. Germline CDR1 reads LNHDA; CDR2 reads SQIVND (reference sequence). With 8 bases removed from V and 6 bases from J, the gap between germline ends came to 16 bases. For the CDR3, the DNA is TGTGCCAGTTCTCCCGGCAGGGGGGCCGGGGAGCTGTTTTTT. The encoded protein is CASSPGRGAGELFF.

The chain employs TRBV5-1 and TRBJ1-3; perhaps TRBD1 as D (5 bases). The CDR3 is made up of 16 amino acids. Germline CDR1 and CDR2: SGHRS and YFSETQ. The V gene lost 4 bases and the J gene lost 0 bases, with 14 bases spanning the gap. The CDR3 loop is CASSLLGEGSGNTIYF. The CDR3, as DNA: TGCGCCAGCAGCCTGCTGGGGGAGGGCTCTGGAAACACCATATATTTT.

This rearrangement joins TRBV2 to TRBJ1-1; D is unclear. The CDR3 contains 15 residues. The germline gives CDR1 SNHLY, CDR2 FYNNEI. Trimming removed 3 bases from V and 1 base from J, with 12 bases in between. CDR3 DNA: TGTGCCAGCAGTGATATAGCAGACCCGAACACTGAAGCTTTCTTT. Protein: CASSDIADPNTEAFF.

The V call is TRBV2, the J call TRBJ2-3; D unresolved. Germline loops: CDR1 SNHLY, CDR2 FYNNEI. The CDR3 length is 15 residues. Trimming removed 2 bases from V and 0 bases from J, with 9 bases in between. In DNA, the CDR3 is TGTGCCAGCAGTGAACAGGTGACGAGCACAGATACGCAGTATTTT. As protein: CASSEQVTSTDTQYF.

This clone was recorded a few times. The chain carries TRBV6-5 and TRBJ1-6; the D is unclear. V was clipped by 3 bases and J by 7 bases, with 13 bases between them. Germline V gene lookup returns CDR1 MNHEY and CDR2 SVGAGI. CDR3 length: 15 residues. Here the CDR3 DNA reads TGTGCCAGCAGTTATTCCCGGGGTGAAAATTCACCCCTCCACTTT. Translation: CASSYSRGENSPLHF.

To note about this clone: The sample carries other DNA sequences with the same CDR3. The chain is built from TRBV6-9 and TRBJ1-2; 10 positions agree with TRBD1. The V segment lost 3 bases and the J segment 2 bases; nucleotides outside the gene matches: 6. Germline V lookup: CDR1 MNHGY, CDR2 SVAAGI. CDR3 length: 16 amino acids. In DNA, the CDR3 is TGTGCCAGCAGTTACCGGGGACAGGGGAAGAACTATGGCTACACCTTC. It encodes CASSYRGQGKNYGYTF.

This chain connects TRBV27 to TRBJ1-2; weak D call: TRBD1 (5 bases). The CDR3 spans 13 residues. V was cut by 2 bases and J by 7 bases, with 11 bases left in between. Germline lookup yields CDR1 MNHEY and CDR2 SMNVEV (reference sequence). This chain's CDR3 is CASSLGTGGGYTF. CDR3 DNA sequence: TGTGCCAGCAGTTTAGGGACGGGGGGTGGCTACACCTTC.

This chain connects TRBV18 to TRBJ1-1; D ambiguous. Per the germline V gene, CDR1 is KGHSH and CDR2 is LQKENI. V was shortened by 3 bases and J by 0 bases, with 14 bases between the two germline ends. The CDR3 sequence is 16 residues long. CDR3 sequence: CASSPLMQVMNTEAFF. The CDR3 region has the DNA TGTGCCAGCTCACCCTTAATGCAGGTCATGAACACTGAAGCTTTCTTT.

This clone was observed a few times. The J gene is TRBJ1-5, the V gene TRBV4-1; D gene ambiguous. This CDR3 is 15 amino acids long. V was cut by 6 bases and J by 0 bases, with 12 bases left in between. Germline assignment: CDR1 MGHRA and CDR2 YSYEKL. The CDR3 bases are TGCGCCAGCAGTCTAGAACCCCGTAGCAATCAGCCCCAGCATTTT. Translating it yields CASSLEPRSNQPQHF.

The chain carries TRBV2 and TRBJ1-5, with 8 nucleotides matching TRBD1. Germline values: CDR1 SNHLY, CDR2 FYNNEI. The CDR3 covers 12 residues. The junction had 6 bases not matched to a gene; V was cut back by 10 bases and J by 7 bases. This CDR3 is CATSPGGQPQHF. The CDR3 coding sequence is TGTGCCACCAGCCCAGGGGGCCAGCCCCAGCATTTT.

This clone was detected a few times. The chain couples TRBV13 to TRBJ1-1; tentatively, D is TRBD1 (6 bases). This CDR3 contains 14 residues. Per germline, CDR1 PRHDT and CDR2 FYEKMQ (reference sequence). V was pared by 5 bases and J by 6 bases, with 16 bases between. As DNA, the CDR3 is TGTGCCAGCAGCACAAGGACAGCGAGCGCTGAAGCTTTCTTT. Protein product: CASSTRTASAEAFF.

This chain links TRBV2 with TRBJ2-3; 7 positions match TRBD1. The J segment lost 0 bases and the V segment lost 7 bases, leaving 1 base of the junction unmatched. Germline V CDR1 and CDR2: SNHLY, FYNNEI. CDR3 length equals 13 residues. The CDR3 sequence: CASKGQSTDTQYF. The CDR3 DNA is TGTGCCAGCAAGGGACAGAGCACAGATACGCAGTATTTT.

The J gene is TRBJ2-1, the V gene TRBV2; 7 bases are shared with TRBD1. The CDR3 covers 14 residues. CDR1 and CDR2 from the germline V gene are SNHLY and FYNNEI. Losses at the gene ends were 1 base for V and 5 bases for J; bases not matched to a gene: 2. The CDR3 sequence: CASSEGQGDNEQFF. CDR3 in DNA: TGTGCCAGCAGTGAAGGACAGGGAGACAATGAGCAGTTCTTC. The complete variable domain, with remaining parts taken from reference TRBV2 and TRBJ2-1, reads EPEVTQTPSHQVTQMGQEVILRCVPISNHLYFYWYRQILGQKVEFLVSFYNNEISEKSEIFDDQFSVERPDGSNFTLKIRSTKLEDSAMYFCASSEGQGDNEQFFGPGTRLTVL.

The sample holds a few counts of this clone. The chain has TRBV18 and TRBJ2-7; 7 bases map to TRBD2. V lost 11 bases and J lost 0; bases outside the gene matches: 4. This CDR3 has 12 amino acids. CDR1 and CDR2 from the germline V gene are KGHSH and LQKENI. CDR3 loop: CAAGGSSYEQYF. The CDR3 DNA sequence: TGTGCCGCCGGGGGGTCCTCCTACGAGCAGTACTTC.

This clone was recorded once. One junction end disagrees with the germline gene, perhaps due to a read error. J is TRBJ1-1 and V is TRBV7-9, with 7 bases that match TRBD1. The CDR3 is 12 residues long. Germline values: CDR1 SEHNR, CDR2 FQNEAQ (reference sequence). The CDR3 reads CSSSTEQGEAFF. The CDR3 bases are TGTTCCAGCAGCACCGAACAGGGGGAAGCTTTCTTT. Drawing the rest from reference TRBV7-9 and TRBJ1-1, the complete variable domain is DTGVSQNPRHKITKRGQNVTFRCDPISEHNRLYWYRQTLGQGPEFLTYFQNEAQLEKSRLLSDRFSAERPKGSFSTLEIQRTEQGDSAMYLCSSSTEQGEAFFGQGTRLTVV.

This sequence joins TRBV18 and TRBJ2-2, with D hard to call. Germline V gene sequence: CDR1 KGHSH, CDR2 LQKENI. There are 16 residues in the CDR3. V lost 1 base, J lost 4 bases, and 13 bases lay in between. The CDR3 here is CASSPRNSYGTGELFF. The CDR3 nucleotides are TGTGCCAGCTCACCACGAAATTCCTATGGCACCGGGGAGCTGTTTTTT. The variable domain in full, with the rest retrieved from reference TRBV18 and TRBJ2-2, is NAGVMQNPRHLVRRRGQEARLRCSPMKGHSHVYWYRQLPEEGLKFMVYLQKENIIDESGMPKERFSAEFPKEGPSILRIQQVVRGDSAAYFCASSPRNSYGTGELFFGEGSRLTVL.

V gene TRBV6-5 combines with J gene TRBJ2-5; the match to TRBD1 covers 8 bases. The CDR3 length is 14 residues. Germline CDR1 is MNHEY and CDR2 is SVGAGI. J lost 9 bases, V lost 4 bases, and 10 bases had no gene match. Here the CDR3 reads CASSSGQGDEAQYF. The CDR3 DNA is TGTGCCAGCAGTTCCGGACAGGGTGATGAGGCCCAGTACTTC.